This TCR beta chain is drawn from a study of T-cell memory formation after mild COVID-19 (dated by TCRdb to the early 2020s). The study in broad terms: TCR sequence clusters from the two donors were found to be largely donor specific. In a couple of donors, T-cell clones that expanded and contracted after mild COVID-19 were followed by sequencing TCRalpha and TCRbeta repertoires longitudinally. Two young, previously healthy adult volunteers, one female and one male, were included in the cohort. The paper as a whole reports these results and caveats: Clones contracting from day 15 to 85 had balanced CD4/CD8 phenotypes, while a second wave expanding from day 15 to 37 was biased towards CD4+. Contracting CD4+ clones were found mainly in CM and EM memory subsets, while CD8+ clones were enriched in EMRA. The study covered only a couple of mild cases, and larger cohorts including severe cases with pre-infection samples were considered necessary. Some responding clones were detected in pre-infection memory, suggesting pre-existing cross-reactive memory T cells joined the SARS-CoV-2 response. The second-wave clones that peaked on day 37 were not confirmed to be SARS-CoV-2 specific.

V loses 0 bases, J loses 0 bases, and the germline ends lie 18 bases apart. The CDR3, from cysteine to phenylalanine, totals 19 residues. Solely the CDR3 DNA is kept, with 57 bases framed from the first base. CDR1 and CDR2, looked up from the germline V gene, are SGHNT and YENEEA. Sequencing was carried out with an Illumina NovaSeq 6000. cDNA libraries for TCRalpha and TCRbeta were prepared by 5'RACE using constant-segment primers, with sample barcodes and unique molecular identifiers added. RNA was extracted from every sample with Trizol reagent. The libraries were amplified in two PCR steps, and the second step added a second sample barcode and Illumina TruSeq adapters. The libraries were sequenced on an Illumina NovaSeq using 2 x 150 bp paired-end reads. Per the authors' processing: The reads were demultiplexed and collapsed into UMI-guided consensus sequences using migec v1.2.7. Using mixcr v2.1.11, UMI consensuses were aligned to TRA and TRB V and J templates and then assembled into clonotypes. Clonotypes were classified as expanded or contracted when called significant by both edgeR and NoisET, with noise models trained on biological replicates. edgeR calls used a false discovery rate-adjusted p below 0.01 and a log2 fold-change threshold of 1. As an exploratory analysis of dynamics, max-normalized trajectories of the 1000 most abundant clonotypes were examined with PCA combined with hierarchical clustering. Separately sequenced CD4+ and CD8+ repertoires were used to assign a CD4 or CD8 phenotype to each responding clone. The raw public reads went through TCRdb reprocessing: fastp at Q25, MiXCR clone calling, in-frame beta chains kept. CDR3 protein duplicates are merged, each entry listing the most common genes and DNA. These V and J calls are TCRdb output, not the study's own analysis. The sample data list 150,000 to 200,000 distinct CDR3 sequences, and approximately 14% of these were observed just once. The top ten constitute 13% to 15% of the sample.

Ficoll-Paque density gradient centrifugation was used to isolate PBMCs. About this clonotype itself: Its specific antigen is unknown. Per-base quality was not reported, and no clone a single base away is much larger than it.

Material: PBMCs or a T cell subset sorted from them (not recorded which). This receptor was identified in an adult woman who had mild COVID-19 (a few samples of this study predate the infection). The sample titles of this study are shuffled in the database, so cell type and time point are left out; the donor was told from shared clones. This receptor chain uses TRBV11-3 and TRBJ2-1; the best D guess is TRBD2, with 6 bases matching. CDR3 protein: CASSLDRVEGPSSYNEQFF. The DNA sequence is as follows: TGTGCCAGCAGCTTAGATCGGGTGGAGGGACCCAGCTCCTACAATGAGCAGTTCTTC.